The text below deals with one TCR beta chain. Its antigen remains unknown. The data were taken from a study of T-cell memory formation after mild COVID-19. About the study: TCR clustering was largely donor specific.

CDR3 length: 13 residues. V was shortened by 7 bases and J by 1 base, with 10 bases between the two germline ends. Germline V gene sequence: CDR1 SQVTM, CDR2 ANQGSEA. Study-level findings and limits: Clones contracting across day 15 to 85 had a balanced CD4/CD8 profile; later expanding clones leaned CD4+. CD4+ clones that contracted lay mainly in CM and EM; CD8+ ones lay in EMRA. Cross-reactive memory seemingly joined, as some responding clones were found in pre-infection memory.

MiXCR, run by TCRdb on the 5' RACE reads, gives a single entry per CDR3 protein. Here the sample spans fewer than 600,000 distinct CDR3 sequences, 20% to 25% being singletons. The J gene is TRBJ2-2, the V gene TRBV29-1, with D perhaps TRBD1 (5 bases). The source material was PBMCs or a T cell subset sorted from them (not recorded which). This TCR came from an adult woman who had mild COVID-19 (a few samples of this study predate the infection). Cell type and time point are not known. This chain's CDR3 is CSAAQGNTGELFF. The CDR3 DNA reads TGCAGCGCAGCGCAGGGGAACACCGGGGAGCTGTTTTTT.